This T cell receptor (beta chain) was identified during a study of Graves' ophthalmopathy and Graves' hyperthyroidism. Germline CDR1 is MGHRA and CDR2 is YSYEKL. V dropped 4 bases and J dropped 4 bases, with 14 bases sitting between them. The CDR3 is made up of 16 amino acids. Amplification of TCR beta CDR3 regions used RNA transcripts. The workflow started with a first-round RT-PCR run with HTBI primers and then moved on to a second-round multiplex PCR. TCRdb reanalysed the multiplex PCR reads using MiXCR and keeps one entry per CDR3 protein. Here the sample spans 150,000 to 200,000 distinct CDR3 sequences, 35% to 50% being singletons. The table lists this clonotype with many counts. Certain patients, namely those with other autoimmune diseases, uncontrolled infections, pregnancy or lactation, were excluded.

Sequences were obtained from peripheral blood. The chain combines TRBV4-1 with TRBJ1-6, with D unresolved. This sequence was found in a man aged 25-45 years with Graves' ophthalmopathy. The DNA for the CDR3 is TGCGCCAGCAGCCGCGGACGGGAGGGTTATAATTCACCCCTCCACTTT. It is translated as CASSRGREGYNSPLHF.